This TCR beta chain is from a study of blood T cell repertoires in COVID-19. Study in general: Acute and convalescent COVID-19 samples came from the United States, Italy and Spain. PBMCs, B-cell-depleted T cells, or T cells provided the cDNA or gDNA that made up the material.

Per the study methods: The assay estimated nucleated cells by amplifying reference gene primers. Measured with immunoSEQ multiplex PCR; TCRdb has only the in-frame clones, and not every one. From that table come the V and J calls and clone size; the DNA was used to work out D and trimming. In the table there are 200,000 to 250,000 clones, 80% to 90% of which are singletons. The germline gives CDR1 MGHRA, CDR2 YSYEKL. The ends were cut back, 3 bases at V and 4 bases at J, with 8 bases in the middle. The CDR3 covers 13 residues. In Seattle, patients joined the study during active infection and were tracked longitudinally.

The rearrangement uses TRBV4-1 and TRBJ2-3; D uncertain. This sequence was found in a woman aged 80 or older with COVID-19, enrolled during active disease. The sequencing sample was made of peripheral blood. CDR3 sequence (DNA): TGCGCCAGCAGCCAGAGTTATGCAGATACGCAGTATTTT. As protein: CASSQSYADTQYF.